These T cell receptor beta chains were read from a single sample in a study of blood T cell repertoires in COVID-19. Profiled with immunoSEQ multiplex PCR; TCRdb holds only in-frame clones, not every one. The sample carries some 260,000 clones, approximately 90% recorded once. The sample comprised PBMCs or T cells enriched from blood (not recorded which). The receptors here all came from a woman aged 18-30 years who had recovered from COVID-19. Each CDR3 is given with its conserved first and last residue. D genes are given only for firm matches. Where a row states a size, it is once, few, many or the class of an expanded clone; other rows omit it.

CDR3 length,clone size,D gene,J gene,V gene,CDR3 DNA,CDR3 protein
14,once,-,TRBJ2-7,TRBV6-5,TGTGCCAGCAGGTACAGCGCTGCGATCTACGAGCAGTACTTC,CASRYSAAIYEQYF
15,-,-,TRBJ2-7,TRBV12-5,TGTGCTAGTGGTTTGGTATCGGGACTCCGAAACGAGCAGTACTTC,CASGLVSGLRNEQYF
13,-,-,TRBJ2-7,TRBV10-1,TGCGCCAGCAGTGTTAGTATTACCTACGAGCAGTACTTC,CASSVSITYEQYF
13,-,-,TRBJ1-2,TRBV27,TGTGCCAGCAGTCGCGGTGATAACTATGGCTACACCTTC,CASSRGDNYGYTF
12,-,-,TRBJ1-1,TRBV3-1/TRBV3-2,TGTGCCAGCAGCCATACAGGGCCTGAAGCTTTCTTT,CASSHTGPEAFF
14,-,TRBD2,TRBJ2-5,TRBV11-2,TGTGCCAGCAGCTTTGGGAGGGACCAAGAGACCCAGTACTTC,CASSFGRDQETQYF
13,-,-,TRBJ1-5,TRBV27,TGTGCCAGCAGCCTTGGCCAGGCACAGCCCCAGCATTTT,CASSLGQAQPQHF
17,-,-,TRBJ1-3,TRBV10-3,TGTGCCATCAGTCCAAGACGGTGGACAGCGGTGGGAAACACCATATATTTT,CAISPRRWTAVGNTIYF
15,once,-,TRBJ2-7,TRBV5-5,TGTGCCAGCAGCCCTAGGCAGGGGAGCTCCTACGAGCAGTACTTC,CASSPRQGSSYEQYF
15,-,TRBD1,TRBJ2-7,TRBV3-1/TRBV3-2,TGTGCCAGCAGCCAAATGGATCTACAGGGGTACGAGCAGTACTTC,CASSQMDLQGYEQYF
17,once,TRBD1,TRBJ2-7,TRBV5-1,TGCGCCAGCAGCTTGGCCCTAACGGGACAGGGGGAATACGAGCAGTACTTC,CASSLALTGQGEYEQYF
15,-,TRBD1,TRBJ1-4,TRBV5-1,TGCGCCAGCAGCCCGGGGGCAGGGGGGAATGAAAAACTGTTTTTT,CASSPGAGGNEKLFF
15,once,-,TRBJ1-2,TRBV28,TGTGCCAGCACCTACTCTGGGGCACGAAACTATGGCTACACCTTC,CASTYSGARNYGYTF
11,-,-,TRBJ1-2,TRBV29-1,TGCAGCGTCGCGGAGGGGAGAGGCTACACCTTC,CSVAEGRGYTF
11,-,-,TRBJ2-7,TRBV7-8,TGTGCCAGCACCCTTGGGCGCGAGCAGTACTTC,CASTLGREQYF
15,-,-,TRBJ2-7,TRBV6-6,TGTGCCAGCAGTATCAACGCGGGGAGCTCCTACGAGCAGTACTTC,CASSINAGSSYEQYF
18,-,-,TRBJ1-5,TRBV21-1,TGTGCCAGCAGCAAAGGAGAGACAGTTAGCGGAGGTAATCAGCCCCAGCATTTT,CASSKGETVSGGNQPQHF
15,-,TRBD1,TRBJ2-3,TRBV6-2/TRBV6-3,TGTGCCAGCAGTCATACAGGGGGCGGCACAGATACGCAGTATTTT,CASSHTGGGTDTQYF
14,-,-,TRBJ1-2,TRBV5-4,TGTGCCAGCAGCGAGGGGGTGGGTGGCTATGGCTACACCTTC,CASSEGVGGYGYTF
15,-,TRBD2,TRBJ2-7,TRBV5-8,TGTGCCAGCAGCTTGCCCGGGACTAGCGGCTACGAGCAGTACTTC,CASSLPGTSGYEQYF
17,-,-,TRBJ1-2,TRBV7-8,TGTGCCAGCAGCCTGACTGTCCCCCGGGGGAGCATTGTGGGCTACACCTTC,CASSLTVPRGSIVGYTF
15,-,-,TRBJ2-7,TRBV10-3,TGTGCCATCTCGGTGACAGGAGTAGATTCCCACGAGCAGTACTTC,CAISVTGVDSHEQYF
13,-,-,TRBJ2-7,TRBV6-5,TGTGCCAGCTGGGGCGGGGACTCCTACGAGCAGTACTTC,CASWGGDSYEQYF
16,-,-,TRBJ1-6,TRBV6-2/TRBV6-3,TGTGCCAGCAGTTACGACAGGCGCTCCTATAATTCACCCCTCCACTTT,CASSYDRRSYNSPLHF
16,-,TRBD1,TRBJ2-1,TRBV14,TGTGCCAGCAGCCACTGGGGGGACAGGGGTTGGAATGAGCAGTTCTTC,CASSHWGDRGWNEQFF
16,once,-,TRBJ1-2,TRBV10-2,TGCGCCAGCAGTGAGCCGGACAGACAATCGGGCTATGGCTACACCTTC,CASSEPDRQSGYGYTF
16,-,-,TRBJ1-2,TRBV11-2,TGTGCCAGCAGTCAGCCCAAGCAGGGGTTATTTTATGGCTACACCTTC,CASSQPKQGLFYGYTF
15,-,TRBD1,TRBJ1-2,TRBV29-1,TGCAGCGTTGACCCCCGTGGACAGGCTAACTATGGCTACACCTTC,CSVDPRGQANYGYTF
15,-,-,TRBJ1-5,TRBV9,TGTGCCAGCAGCGTAGCCCCCGTGAGCAATCAGCCCCAGCATTTT,CASSVAPVSNQPQHF
13,-,-,TRBJ1-5,TRBV15,TGTGCCACCAGCAGCCAGGGGAATCAGCCCCAGCATTTT,CATSSQGNQPQHF
15,-,-,TRBJ2-2,TRBV4-1,TGCGCCAGCAGCCAAACAGGCCAGAACACCGGGGAGCTGTTTTTT,CASSQTGQNTGELFF
16,-,-,TRBJ2-7,TRBV6-1,TGTGCCAGCAGTGCCCTCCCGCCACTAGAAATCGCCGAGCAGTACTTC,CASSALPPLEIAEQYF
14,-,TRBD1,TRBJ1-6,TRBV6-5,TGTGCCAGCAGTTACACCAGGGGGACTTCACCCCTCCACTTT,CASSYTRGTSPLHF
14,-,-,TRBJ2-7,TRBV29-1,TGCAGCGTTGAAGATCGCGGTCGAACCTACGAGCAGTACTTC,CSVEDRGRTYEQYF
13,-,-,TRBJ1-1,TRBV24-1,TGTGCCACCATGGGGGCAATGAACACTGAAGCTTTCTTT,CATMGAMNTEAFF